This record concerns one T cell receptor beta chain sequence. This entry comes from a study of early stage breast cancer tumors. At the level of the study: ER+/PR+/HER2- status applied to twelve of 16 invasive breast tumors. Each sample averaged approximately 9.9-fold read coverage.

The repertoire was sequenced with immunoSEQ multiplex PCR; TCRdb's copy has only in-frame clones and lacks some. This table holds more than 55,000 clones, about 80% found once. Germline CDR1 and CDR2: SGHVS and FQNEAQ. V shed 6 bases, J shed 3 bases, and the junction held 5 bases outside the gene matches. The CDR3 length is 15 residues. The chain carries TRBV7-8 and TRBJ2-7; 13 bases line up with TRBD2. This sequence originates from a person younger than 45 with breast cancer. Material for sequencing was blood. The CDR3 is CASSYRTSGSYEQYF. Here the CDR3 DNA reads TGTGCCAGCAGTTATCGGACTAGCGGGAGCTACGAGCAGTACTTC.